This passage covers 10 T cell receptor beta chains from one sample sequenced in a study of blood T cell repertoires in COVID-19. Only in-frame clones appear in the TCRdb table, and some are missing; sequencing was by immunoSEQ multiplex PCR. The data contain around 60,000 clones, just under 85% of them singletons. Sequencing used peripheral blood. These receptors all stem from a man between 65 and 79 years old with acute or convalescent COVID-19.

In its sample, this clone was seen once. The genes are TRBV11-2 and TRBJ2-3; 13 nucleotides agree with TRBD2. The V and J ends lost 5 bases and 3 bases, in that order; junction bases with no gene match: 5. CDR1 is SGHAT and CDR2 is FQNNGV in the germline V gene. The CDR3 totals 16 residues. As DNA, the CDR3 is TGTGCCAGCAGCCTCGGGGGACTAGCGGGGACAGATACGCAGTATTTT. Translation: CASSLGGLAGTDTQYF.

The J gene is TRBJ2-5, the V gene TRBV2, with TRBD1 matching 11 bases. Per the germline V gene, CDR1 is SNHLY and CDR2 is FYNNEI. The CDR3 length is 12 residues. With 8 bases clipped from V and 6 bases from J, the junction kept 2 bases outside the gene matches. The CDR3, as DNA: TGTGCCAGCCGGGACAGGGGGAAGACCCAGTACTTC. Translation: CASRDRGKTQYF.

The chain combines TRBV5-1 with TRBJ2-3; 9 nucleotides align to TRBD1. The CDR3 runs to 16 residues. The junction had 7 bases not matched to a gene; V was cut back by 0 bases and J by 5 bases. Germline V CDR1 and CDR2: SGHRS, YFSETQ. CDR3 region: CASSLGTGGAGDTQYF. The CDR3 coding sequence is TGCGCCAGCAGCTTGGGCACAGGGGGCGCGGGAGATACGCAGTATTTT.

This clone was found once. V is TRBV3-1 (or the pseudogene TRBV3-2) and J is TRBJ2-7, with TRBD2 matching over 7 bases. Trimming at V came to 2 bases and at J to 3 bases, leaving 10 bases not matched to a gene. Per the germline V gene, CDR1 is LGHDT and CDR2 is YNNKEL (reference sequence). The CDR3 extends over 16 amino acids. This chain's CDR3 is CASSQMGRDWDYEQYF. As DNA, the CDR3 is TGTGCCAGCAGCCAAATGGGGAGGGACTGGGACTACGAGCAGTACTTC.

V and J are TRBV9 and TRBJ1-1, with D hard to call. V dropped 4 bases and J dropped 4 bases, with 17 bases sitting between them. The length of the CDR3 is 15 residues. CDR1 and CDR2 (germline): SGDLS, YYNGEE. Written as DNA, the CDR3 is TGTGCCAGCAGCACATATTCTAGTGGGTCCACTGAAGCTTTCTTT. It yields the protein CASSTYSSGSTEAFF.

This clone was recorded a few times. The chain recombines TRBV12-5 with TRBJ1-5; no firm D call. Deletions cut 7 bases from V and 0 bases from J, with 13 bases between. The germline V gene has CDR1 LGHNT and CDR2 FRNRAP. The CDR3 covers 15 residues. Here the CDR3 DNA reads TGTGCTAGTGCAAGATCAGCGAGTAGCAATCAGCCCCAGCATTTT. Protein: CASARSASSNQPQHF.

The chain joins TRBV5-6 to TRBJ2-7; a possible D gene is TRBD1 (6 bases). V was trimmed by 5 bases and J by 0 bases, leaving 12 bases between them. Germline V gene lookup returns CDR1 SGHDT and CDR2 YYEEEE. CDR3 length: 14 amino acids. CDR3 loop: CASRTWDTSYEQYF. The CDR3 nucleotides are TGTGCCAGCAGGACCTGGGACACCTCCTACGAGCAGTACTTC.

This clone was counted once. The chain links TRBV5-1 to TRBJ1-1; 9 nucleotides match TRBD1. Germline V gene sequence: CDR1 SGHRS, CDR2 YFSETQ. With V trimmed by 5 bases and J by 0 bases, 5 bases remained unmatched. The CDR3 loop spans 15 amino acids. For the CDR3, the DNA is TGCGCCAGCAGAGGGACAGGGATAATGAACACTGAAGCTTTCTTT. It is translated as CASRGTGIMNTEAFF.

The V gene is TRBV5-1, the J gene TRBJ2-3; D uncertain. The CDR3 has 14 amino acids. Germline V gene data show CDR1 as SGHRS and CDR2 as YFSETQ. Trimming took off 6 bases at V and 6 bases at J, with 17 bases between the two ends. CDR3 nucleotides: TGCGCCAGCACTGTAATCCGGGTTGGGGATACGCAGTATTTT. It codes for CASTVIRVGDTQYF.

The chain uses TRBV7-2 and TRBJ2-4; 10 nucleotides agree with TRBD1. The CDR3 runs 13 residues. CDR1 is SGHTA, CDR2 FQGNSA, per germline. V shed 5 bases, J shed 7 bases, and the junction held 2 bases outside the gene matches. This CDR3 is CASSTGQGNIQYF. The DNA for the CDR3 is TGTGCCAGCAGCACGGGACAGGGGAACATTCAGTACTTC. Using reference TRBV7-2 and TRBJ2-4 for the parts outside the CDR3, the full variable domain is GAGVSQSPSNKVTEKGKDVELRCDPISGHTALYWYRQSLGQGLEFLIYFQGNSAPDKSGLPSDRFSAERTGGSVSTLTIQRTQQEDSAVYLCASSTGQGNIQYFGAGTRLSVL.